The clone carrying this TCR beta chain has just a few counts. Its cognate antigen is unknown. These data come from a study of beta chain features in type 1 diabetes. Germline V gene lookup returns CDR1 MDHEN and CDR2 SYDVKM. This CDR3 region has 16 residues. The trim removed 2 bases at V and 4 bases at J, leaving 6 bases unmatched. CD4+ naive, central memory, regulatory and stem cell-like memory subsets were isolated by sorting on CD45RO/CCR7/CD25/CD127/CD95/CD27. Findings and caveats of the study: Type 1 diabetes patients had fewer VDJ junction insertions and more deletions. Researchers report that Type 1 diabetes patients had moderately but significantly shorter TCRB CDR3s across all four CD4+ subsets.

Isolated RNA was reverse transcribed in full, so expressed TCRB transcripts were sequenced. Using immunoSEQ multiplex PCR, the repertoire was profiled, and TCRdb retains in-frame clones only, with some absent. The sample has fewer than 110,000 clones, under 30% seen once. The clonotype was recovered from a woman aged 18-29 years with type 1 diabetes. The material sequenced was central memory CD4+ T cells from blood. The rearrangement links TRBV28 to TRBJ2-1; 9 nucleotides match TRBD2. The DNA of the CDR3 is TGTGCCAGCAGTTTACCGGGCGGGAGGGGTTACAATGAGCAGTTCTTC. It encodes CASSLPGGRGYNEQFF.